This is a list of T cell receptor beta chains from one sample in a study of cytomegalovirus exposure and HLA in healthy donors. Assay: immunoSEQ multiplex PCR; the TCRdb copy retains only in-frame clones and omits some. The sample shows roughly 100,000 clones, approximately 70% of them seen only once. Sequencing was performed on PBMCs. The receptor source for this set is a boy younger than 18 in good health and CMV-seronegative. CDR3s include the opening cysteine and the closing phenylalanine or tryptophan. The order of the fields is V gene, J gene, CDR3 protein.

>TRBV7-2|TRBJ2-2
CASSRFERTVFPGELFF
>TRBV28|TRBJ2-1
CASSSYSFTESSYNEQFF
>TRBV6-5|TRBJ1-6
CASSRDRNSPLHF
>TRBV5-1|TRBJ2-7
CASSTGTGRYEQYF
>TRBV28|TRBJ1-1
CASRMGQIPRRAFF
>TRBV11-2|TRBJ2-7
CASSDLLEREGLYEQYF
>TRBV5-4|TRBJ2-7
CASSWGVGNEQYF
>TRBV6-1|TRBJ1-5
CASSEALPGSYSNQPQHF
>TRBV29-1|TRBJ2-3
CSAVRDFFSPGTDTQYF
>TRBV11-3|TRBJ2-7
CASSLDGGRRDEQYF
>TRBV5-6|TRBJ2-1
CASSLITGDNEQFF
>TRBV19|TRBJ1-5
CASSIISGNQPQHF
>TRBV11-3|TRBJ2-1
CASSLETSSYNEQFF
>TRBV5-6|TRBJ2-7
CASSLVGGPPYEQYF
>TRBV27|TRBJ2-5
CASSLIREETQYF
>TRBV21-1|TRBJ1-1
CASSKKDRDTEAFF
>TRBV6-4|TRBJ1-5
CASSDTLDSQPQHF
>TRBV5-1|TRBJ2-1
CASSLGLNEQFF
>TRBV5-4|TRBJ1-5
CASSLGPGGNQPQHF
>TRBV4-3|TRBJ2-5
CANSNYGTGERETQYF